This is a list of T cell receptor beta chains from one sample in a study of T cell changes during pregnancy in multiple sclerosis. This table comes from immunoSEQ multiplex PCR, and its TCRdb copy is limited to in-frame clones, with some not included. Found here are around 27,000 clones, about 93% of them singletons; the top ten hold more than 0.35%. The material sequenced was CD4+ T cells from peripheral blood mononuclear cells, taken after pregnancy. Receptors originate from a female donor with multiple sclerosis, enrolled in a pregnancy study. CDR3s include the opening cysteine and the closing phenylalanine or tryptophan. D genes are given only for firm matches. A row's size may be missing; if present it is once, few, many or a size class.

V	D	size	length	J	DNA	CDR3
TRBV6-1	NA	NA	15	TRBJ1-2	TGTGCCAGCAGTGAGGGGGCCCATCCAAATAATGGCTACACCTTC	CASSEGAHPNNGYTF
TRBV6-1	NA	NA	18	TRBJ2-1	TGTGCCAGCAGTGAACGCCCCCTGGACACGTCCTCCTACAATGAGCAGTTCTTC	CASSERPLDTSSYNEQFF
TRBV4-1	TRBD2	NA	16	TRBJ2-7	TGCGCCAGCAGCCAGGGACTAGCGGGAGGAACCTACGAGCAGTACTTC	CASSQGLAGGTYEQYF
TRBV10-1	TRBD2	NA	14	TRBJ2-5	TGCGCCAGCACATCTAGCGGGAGTTTCGAGACCCAGTACTTC	CASTSSGSFETQYF
TRBV10-3	TRBD1	NA	16	TRBJ2-3	TGTGCCATCAGCGCCGGGACAGGGGGCCCCACAGATACGCAGTATTTT	CAISAGTGGPTDTQYF
TRBV5-4	NA	NA	16	TRBJ1-4	TGTGCCAGCAGCTTGAGGGGGGGTACAACTAATGAAAAACTGTTTTTT	CASSLRGGTTNEKLFF
TRBV5-8	NA	NA	13	TRBJ2-1	TGTGCCAGCAGCATGCTAGCGACCGATGAGCAGTTCTTC	CASSMLATDEQFF
TRBV5-5	NA	NA	14	TRBJ1-5	TGTGCCAGCAGCTTGGAAGGGGGACGTCAGCCCCAGCATTTT	CASSLEGGRQPQHF
TRBV7-6	NA	NA	15	TRBJ1-1	TGTGCCAGCAGCTCGGGCAGGGGCTCTGGGACTGAAGCTTTCTTT	CASSSGRGSGTEAFF
TRBV9	NA	NA	12	TRBJ2-2	TGTGCCAGCAGTCGGTACACCGGGGAGCTGTTTTTT	CASSRYTGELFF
TRBV4-2	NA	NA	17	TRBJ1-1	TGTGCCAGCAGCCAAGACTACAGGGTTGGGGGAAACACTGAAGCTTTCTTT	CASSQDYRVGGNTEAFF
TRBV28	TRBD1	NA	15	TRBJ1-1	TGTGCCAGCAGTATTGCGGGGACAGGGCGCACTGAAGCTTTCTTT	CASSIAGTGRTEAFF
TRBV5-1	NA	NA	13	TRBJ1-1	TGCGCCAGCAGGAGGCAGGGGAACACTGAAGCTTTCTTT	CASRRQGNTEAFF
TRBV6-1	TRBD2	NA	16	TRBJ2-7	TGTGCCAGCAGTGGGGGACTAGCGCAATACGGTCGAAAGCAGTACTTC	CASSGGLAQYGRKQYF
TRBV19	NA	NA	12	TRBJ1-1	TGTGCCAGTAGTGGTGACAGTACTGAAGCTTTCTTT	CASSGDSTEAFF
TRBV10-1	TRBD1	NA	18	TRBJ2-1	TGCGCCAGCAGTGAGTTATTCCCCGACAGGGGGCACTACAATGAGCAGTTCTTC	CASSELFPDRGHYNEQFF
TRBV19	TRBD2	NA	15	TRBJ2-7	TGTGCCAGTAGTACCTCTAGCGGAAGTACCTACGAGCAGTACTTC	CASSTSSGSTYEQYF
TRBV6-5	TRBD2	NA	14	TRBJ2-7	TGTGCCAGCAGGCAAAGCGGGAGGGTGGGGGAGCAGTACTTC	CASRQSGRVGEQYF
TRBV7-2	NA	NA	14	TRBJ2-5	TGTGCCAGCAGCCTGGTGGCCTCCCAAGAGACCCAGTACTTC	CASSLVASQETQYF
TRBV9	TRBD2	NA	17	TRBJ2-7	TGTGCCAGCAGCCCTTACACCTCAAGCGGGGGGCCCGGGGAGCAGTACTTC	CASSPYTSSGGPGEQYF
TRBV18	TRBD1	NA	16	TRBJ1-1	TGTGCCAGCTCGCGACAACTGACAGGGGCGGACACTGAAGCTTTCTTT	CASSRQLTGADTEAFF
TRBV5-1	NA	once	15	TRBJ2-3	TGCGCCAGCAGCTTGGTGGGAGAAGGCTCAGATACGCAGTATTTT	CASSLVGEGSDTQYF
TRBV7-2	NA	NA	15	TRBJ2-3	TGTGCCAGCAGCCCAGGACTACTCTACACAGATACGCAGTATTTT	CASSPGLLYTDTQYF
TRBV30	NA	NA	13	TRBJ1-6	TGTGCCTGGGAGCCGACAAGTCATTCACCCCTCCACTTT	CAWEPTSHSPLHF
TRBV4-2	TRBD2	NA	17	TRBJ2-3	TGTGCCAGCAGCCAAGTTGTTAGCGGGGGGCTTAGAGATACGCAGTATTTT	CASSQVVSGGLRDTQYF
TRBV2	TRBD2	NA	15	TRBJ2-1	TGTGCCAGCAGCCAGTATAGCGGGGGGTATAATGAGCAGTTCTTC	CASSQYSGGYNEQFF
TRBV6-5	NA	NA	14	TRBJ1-1	TGTGCCAGCAGTTATGGCAGGGAAGAGACTGAAGCTTTCTTT	CASSYGREETEAFF
TRBV7-9	TRBD1	NA	18	TRBJ2-7	TGTGCCAGCAGCTCCTTGGGGGTCTCGACAGGGGACACCTACGAGCAGTACTTC	CASSSLGVSTGDTYEQYF
TRBV7-6	NA	NA	15	TRBJ1-2	TGTGCCAGCAGCCCCCGGGGGGGCCCGAACTATGGCTACACCTTC	CASSPRGGPNYGYTF
TRBV27	NA	NA	14	TRBJ1-4	TGTGCCAGCAGTTTATTTGGCCTGGATGAAAAACTGTTTTTT	CASSLFGLDEKLFF
TRBV7-9	TRBD1	NA	17	TRBJ2-1	TGTGCCAGCAGCCCGGGGCGGAAGACAGGGGGGAACAATGAGCAGTTCTTC	CASSPGRKTGGNNEQFF
TRBV18	NA	NA	15	TRBJ1-6	TGTGCCAGCTCACCACGTACTTTATATAATTCACCCCTCCACTTT	CASSPRTLYNSPLHF
TRBV5-4	TRBD2	few	15	TRBJ2-5	TGTGCCAGCAGCGAGGCACCTAGCGGACAAGAGACCCAGTACTTC	CASSEAPSGQETQYF
TRBV7-2	NA	NA	15	TRBJ1-5	TGTGCCAGCGGACTAACAAGCACCACATATCAGCCCCAGCATTTT	CASGLTSTTYQPQHF
TRBV18	TRBD1	NA	17	TRBJ2-1	TGTGCCAGCTCACCACCGAACAACAGGGGCCTGGGGAATGAGCAGTTCTTC	CASSPPNNRGLGNEQFF
TRBV6-1	NA	NA	14	TRBJ1-1	TGTGCCAGCAGCACCCAAGCGGAGAACACTGAAGCTTTCTTT	CASSTQAENTEAFF
TRBV6-1	TRBD1	NA	13	TRBJ2-7	TGTGCCAGCAGTTCCCACAGGGGCTACGAGCAGTACTTC	CASSSHRGYEQYF
TRBV28	NA	NA	18	TRBJ2-3	TGTGCCAGCACCAAAACCCCCCTCTGGAGGGGTAGCACAGATACGCAGTATTTT	CASTKTPLWRGSTDTQYF
TRBV11-2	NA	NA	13	TRBJ2-2	TGTGCCAGCCAGACATCGAACACCGGGGAGCTGTTTTTT	CASQTSNTGELFF
TRBV6-1	TRBD2	NA	15	TRBJ2-2	TGTGCCAGCACCGAGCGGGGGGGCATCACCGGGGAGCTGTTTTTT	CASTERGGITGELFF
TRBV5-1	NA	NA	13	TRBJ2-3	TGCGCCAGCAGCTTGTACTTCACAGATACGCAGTATTTT	CASSLYFTDTQYF
TRBV5-1	TRBD2	NA	16	TRBJ2-1	TGCGCCAGCAGCTTGGAAGGTAGCGGGATCTACAATGAGCAGTTCTTC	CASSLEGSGIYNEQFF
TRBV19	TRBD1	NA	14	TRBJ2-7	TGTGCCAGTAGCCCAGACAGGGCTTCCTACGAGCAGTACTTC	CASSPDRASYEQYF
TRBV6-6	TRBD1	NA	15	TRBJ1-4	TGTGCCAGCAGTTCCACAGGGGTAGAGGGAGAAAAACTGTTTTTT	CASSSTGVEGEKLFF